This TCR beta chain was obtained from a study of OX40 agonist ivuxolimab in advanced cancers. Study as a whole: Partial responses occurred in Three dose-escalation patients, one with hepatocellular carcinoma and two with cutaneous melanoma.

Produced via immunoSEQ multiplex PCR; TCRdb's table is partial and in-frame only. The profile shows 30,000 to 40,000 clones, around three quarters of them singletons. Overall study results and limits: Relative to CD4+, CD8+ T cells held more expanded clones on average.

About this clone: Its target is unknown.

This CDR3 is 16 amino acids long. CDR1 is SGHRS and CDR2 is YFSETQ in the germline V gene. With 0 bases clipped from V and 6 bases from J, the junction kept 11 bases outside the gene matches. This TCR derives from an adult with an advanced solid tumor such as melanoma, head and neck, liver or kidney cancer. The chain combines TRBV5-1 with TRBJ1-1; 7 nucleotides agree with TRBD1. The specimen was CD4+ or CD8+ T cells sorted from blood, collected in a trial of the OX40 agonist ivuxolimab. The CDR3 here is CASSLAQQTGLAEAFF. Here the CDR3 DNA reads TGCGCCAGCAGCTTGGCTCAGCAGACAGGGCTGGCTGAAGCTTTCTTT.